This T cell receptor beta chain originates from a study of T cells in localized non-small cell lung cancer. Study outcomes and limitations: Uninvolved adjacent lung had higher T cell clonality than tumor and all other tissues. Heterogeneity remains possible because sequencing was limited to only one tumor region.

The CDR3 is 14 residues long. Germline CDR1 GTSNPN, CDR2 SVGIG (reference sequence). V was clipped by 5 bases and J by 0 bases, with 10 bases between them. Turning to this clone: What it recognizes is unknown.

Here immunoSEQ multiplex PCR was the method, and the copy in TCRdb shows in-frame clones only, minus some. The table has about 78,000 clones, approximately 84% seen once. The specimen comprised peripheral blood, sampled before any cancer treatment. The chain uses TRBV30 and TRBJ2-2, with D perhaps given as TRBD1 or TRBD2 (5 bases each). This sequence originates from a man aged 35 to 70 with stage I lung adenocarcinoma. CDR3 loop: CAWGGRTNTGELFF. CDR3 sequence (DNA): TGTGCCTGGGGGGGACGGACGAACACCGGGGAGCTGTTTTTT.